This TCR beta chain was documented in a study of shared clonotypes between healthy human individuals. Study at large: Donors consisted of two women and a few men between 18 and 49.

Assay: immunoSEQ multiplex PCR; the TCRdb copy retains only in-frame clones and omits some. The data show under 600,000 clones, with more than 95% seen just once and around 0.058% held by the top ten. About this clone: Its target is not known.

Findings of the study overall: Sequencing of the sorted subsets was shown by rarefaction to be incomplete despite large depth. Few donors limited the genetic and exposure-history diversity represented. A handful of donors showed sharing of approximately 5% of naive CD4 clonotypes.

The source of this sequence is a woman in her thirties in good health. The sample comprised naive CD4+ T cells sorted from blood. As to subset: CD45RA+ positively selected.

The CDR3 reads CASSVARGVTHNEQFF. The DNA of the CDR3 is TGTGCCAGCAGTGTAGCACGGGGAGTTACCCACAATGAGCAGTTCTTC. The chain couples TRBV6-1 to TRBJ2-1; D is perhaps TRBD2 (5 bases). The CDR3 consists of 16 residues. CDR1 and CDR2 (germline): MNHNS, SASEGT. With 4 bases removed from V and 5 bases from J, the gap between germline ends came to 18 bases.